These 8 T cell receptor beta chains share one sample of origin, sequenced in a study of T cell repertoires in cytomegalovirus infection. Their cognate antigens are unknown. From the reads, TCRdb called clonotypes with MiXCR, one entry per CDR3 protein. The data hold some 500,000 distinct CDR3 sequences, with around 30% observed a single time. Sequenced material: cultured PBMCs, taken from culture after CMV antigen stimulation. Receptors originate from a human donor in good health (CMV status not recorded). Some clones in this sample may be carry-over from other donors' samples.

The chain is built from TRBV4-1 and TRBJ2-1, with D tentatively TRBD1 (5 bases). CDR3 length equals 15 residues. Trimming cost V 2 bases and J 8 bases, with 16 bases left between them. Germline V gives CDR1 MGHRA, CDR2 YSYEKL. The CDR3 DNA follows: TGCGCCAGCAGCCAATCGACCAGGGTCCTCGATGAGCAGTTCTTC. It specifies CASSQSTRVLDEQFF.

In this sample, this clonotype turned up a few times. The chain combines TRBV7-2 with TRBJ1-6; 7 nucleotides match TRBD1. This CDR3 has 13 residues. The V and J ends lost 8 bases and 2 bases, in that order; junction bases with no gene match: 0. Per germline, CDR1 SGHTA and CDR2 FQGNSA. In nucleotides, the CDR3 is TGTGCCAGCGGGACAGCCTATAATTCACCCCTCCACTTT. Its protein is CASGTAYNSPLHF.

This clonotype has only a few counts. The chain joins TRBV27 to TRBJ2-6; D tentatively fits TRBD1 or TRBD2 (5 bases each). The V and J ends lost 7 bases and 0 bases respectively, with 16 bases between them. CDR3 length equals 17 residues. Germline V gene sequence: CDR1 MNHEY, CDR2 SMNVEV (reference sequence). The CDR3 bases are TGTGCCAGCATGTGGGACGGAACCGGCTCTGGGGCCAACGTCCTGACTTTC. Encoded protein: CASMWDGTGSGANVLTF.

This clonotype has more than one count but fewer than ten. This chain links TRBV28 with TRBJ1-2; D unresolved. Germline-derived CDR1 and CDR2 are MDHEN and SYDVKM. This CDR3 is 13 amino acids long. Trimming left V 10 bases short and J 6 bases short, with 18 bases between. CDR3 residues: CATTTGFGDGYTF. In nucleotides, the CDR3 is TGTGCCACCACGACGGGCTTCGGCGATGGCTACACCTTC.

This chain links TRBV11-2 with TRBJ1-1; no clear D gene. The CDR3 contains 13 residues. The V end was cut by 5 bases, the J end by 3 bases, with 10 bases between. The germline V gene has CDR1 SGHAT and CDR2 FQNNGV. The CDR3 coding sequence is TGTGCCAGCAGCCACGACGGGTACACTGAAGCTTTCTTT. Translating it yields CASSHDGYTEAFF.

The V and J genes are TRBV7-8 and TRBJ2-1, with 9 bases matching TRBD2. Germline-derived CDR1 and CDR2 are SGHVS and FQNEAQ. Germline trimming cut 4 bases from V and 4 bases from J; bases unmatched to any gene: 8. The CDR3 covers 16 residues. The CDR3 coding sequence is TGTGCCAGCAGCTCCCGACCTAGCGGGGCTTACAATGAGCAGTTCTTC. Translating it yields CASSSRPSGAYNEQFF.

The chain combines TRBV27 with TRBJ2-7, with 14 nucleotides matching TRBD2. The CDR3 length is 17 residues. V lost 3 bases, J lost 7 bases, and 11 bases stayed unmatched. Germline assignment: CDR1 MNHEY and CDR2 SMNVEV (reference sequence). The chain's CDR3 is CASSFRGLAGVAGEQYF. The CDR3 nucleotides read TGTGCCAGCAGTTTCCGGGGACTAGCGGGAGTGGCGGGTGAGCAGTACTTC.

There are a few counts of this clonotype. The chain couples TRBV7-9 to TRBJ2-5; D is possibly TRBD2 (6 bases). This CDR3 has 13 amino acids. Germline lookup yields CDR1 SEHNR and CDR2 FQNEAQ (reference sequence). V was trimmed by 2 bases and J by 5 bases, leaving 9 bases between them. DNA for the CDR3: TGTGCCAGCAGCTTATCCGCGGGGGAGACCCAGTACTTC. Its translation is CASSLSAGETQYF.